This T cell receptor beta chain was obtained from a study of neoadjuvant anti-PD-1 for oral cavity cancer (dated by TCRdb to 2020 to 2022). Concerning the study at large: Before curative-intent surgical resection, most patients were given three to four biweekly doses of nivolumab at 3 mg/kg. For patients who did not progress, a fourth nivolumab dose was given around day 43, followed by definitive surgical resection on days 50-56. The parent correlative cohort had eleven to twelve patients and a response rate of approximately 30%. Under RECIST 1.1, patients with complete response, partial response or stable disease were classed as responders, and patients with progression were classed as non-responders. Paper-wide results and their limitations: After neoadjuvant nivolumab, non-responders showed significantly higher T cell clonality (Gini index) in PBMCs than responders did. TCR analyses included only a few patients per response group, and the authors called for larger cohorts for validation. Higher pretreatment blood Treg/Th17 ratios correlated with higher pretreatment blood TCRbeta clonality and lower post-treatment tumor TCRbeta clonality.

PBMC libraries used mostly about 0.5 ug of input genomic DNA for deep sequencing, with six replicates per sample. TCRbeta libraries were prepared with the immunoSEQ hsTCRbeta kit according to the manufacturer's instructions. The finished libraries were brought together in one pool at roughly 2.7 nM, which was then read using an Illumina NovaSeq 6000 S4 flow cell. The source study handled its data this way. The immunoSEQ Analyzer handled quality control and preprocessing of the raw data. The analysis was limited to productive rearrangements, and each clonotype was defined by a unique CDR3 amino acid sequence. Repertoire clonality was estimated as the Gini-Simpson index, which was computed with the R package tcR. Gini indices were compared with Student's t test, and associations with tumor size change were assessed by Pearson correlation. Sourced from immuneACCESS, this table was stored by TCRdb with only in-frame sequences that have V and J called. A share of the clones is absent; for the studies checked, an unresolved V gene accounts for under half, and the remainder has no known explanation. The D gene and trimming were derived from the DNA, and the V and J assignments and clone size from that table. A total of tens of thousands of clones appear in this sample, roughly 77% of them only once. The ten largest clones add up to around 5.1% of the sample.

The meaning of the sample's time point label: after neoadjuvant nivolumab, at surgical resection. Patients had been newly diagnosed with stage II-IVA oral cavity squamous cell carcinoma, and no prior systemic or radiation treatment had been given to the patients. The cohort was made up of patients with locally advanced, HPV-negative oral cavity squamous cell carcinoma. Peripheral blood mononuclear cells were analyzed directly and were not maintained or expanded in culture. Samples came from a longitudinal correlative study of a single-arm phase II trial of neoadjuvant nivolumab in oral cavity squamous cell carcinoma. Genomic DNA-based TCRbeta sequencing was performed on subject-matched pre- and post-treatment PBMCs and tumors from three responders and three non-responders. Peripheral blood mononuclear cells were collected once before nivolumab treatment and again after treatment, at the time of surgery. Genomic DNA was isolated from PBMCs using the Maxwell RSC DNA from Cells kit.

At the junction V is shortened by 4 bases and J by 4 bases, with 11 bases in between. CDR1 SGHTA and CDR2 FQGTGA were looked up in the germline V gene. The CDR3 covers 14 residues, taking in both the cysteine and the phenylalanine. Only the CDR3 DNA stays, 42 bases, in frame from base 1. Comment on this clone: Its antigen remains undetermined. No base quality values were provided; no much bigger clone lies one nucleotide off.

This TCR came from a person aged 35-79 years with oral cavity squamous cell carcinoma. This specimen consisted of PBMCs, obtained after nivolumab (anti-PD-1) treatment. The receptor chain draws on TRBV7-3 and TRBJ2-1; the D gene remains uncertain. The bases are TGTGCCAGCAGCTCACAAGGGCCATACAATGAGCAGTTCTTC. This translates into CASSSQGPYNEQFF.